The 12 T cell receptor beta chains reported below all come from one sample, sequenced in a study of blood T cell repertoires in COVID-19. Sequencing used immunoSEQ multiplex PCR; TCRdb keeps in-frame clones, though not all of them. The repertoire holds about 200,000 clones, with over 70% as singletons. The sample was peripheral blood. The receptors derive from a woman in her seventies with acute or convalescent COVID-19.

CDR3 DNA: TGTGCCAGCAGCCAAGTCCGGAGTAGTGGAAACACCATATATTTT. This translates into CASSQVRSSGNTIYF. The V call is TRBV3-1 (or the pseudogene TRBV3-2), the J call TRBJ1-3, with unresolved D. V was pared by 1 base and J by 3 bases, with 10 bases between. The CDR3 runs 15 residues. Germline assignment: CDR1 LGHDT and CDR2 YNNKEL (reference sequence).

Only one count was recorded for this clone. The chain combines TRBV2 with TRBJ1-6; no definite D call. V was trimmed by 0 bases and J by 7 bases, leaving 7 bases between them. Germline assignment: CDR1 SNHLY and CDR2 FYNNEI. The length of the CDR3 is 14 residues. Written as DNA, the CDR3 is TGTGCCAGCAGTGAAGCGCAGATCAATTCACCCCTCCACTTT. Its protein is CASSEAQINSPLHF.

The rearrangement links TRBV6-5 to TRBJ1-1; TRBD1 matches 8 bases. Unmatched junction bases numbered 3, after V lost 6 bases and J lost 3 bases. The CDR3 consists of 13 residues. In germline, CDR1 is MNHEY, CDR2 SVGAGI. The CDR3 sequence is CASRDRGYTEAFF. DNA for the CDR3: TGTGCCAGCAGAGACAGGGGTTACACTGAAGCTTTCTTT.

This chain uses TRBV2 with TRBJ2-5; 10 nucleotides line up with TRBD1. CDR3 length equals 12 residues. CDR1 SNHLY and CDR2 FYNNEI come from the germline V gene. The V segment lost 9 bases and the J segment 4 bases; nucleotides outside the gene matches: 2. The CDR3 reads CARGTGAETQYF. The CDR3 DNA is TGTGCCAGGGGGACAGGGGCAGAGACCCAGTACTTC.

The chain couples TRBV28 to TRBJ2-7; 10 bases line up with TRBD2. The V gene's germline CDR1 is MDHEN and CDR2 SYDVKM. V lost 4 bases to trimming and J lost 3 bases; unmatched junction nucleotides: 6. There are 15 residues in the CDR3. The CDR3 reads CASSSVSGRFYEQYF. In DNA, the CDR3 is TGTGCCAGCAGTTCGGTTAGCGGGAGGTTCTACGAGCAGTACTTC.

This clone was recorded only once. The V call is TRBV29-1, the J call TRBJ2-1, with 7 bases lining up with TRBD1. CDR1 is SQVTM and CDR2 is ANQGSEA in the germline V gene. With V trimmed by 4 bases and J by 5 bases, 5 bases remained unmatched. The CDR3 loop spans 13 amino acids. Written as DNA, the CDR3 is TGCAGCGTTGCGACAGGGAGCCACAATGAGCAGTTCTTC. As protein: CSVATGSHNEQFF.

The genes are TRBV9 and TRBJ1-5; D unresolved. The germline gives CDR1 SGDLS, CDR2 YYNGEE. Trimming took 0 bases from V and 5 from J, leaving 9 bases between them. The CDR3 is made up of 14 amino acids. In nucleotides, the CDR3 is TGTGCCAGCAGCGTAGGTTACGGGGATCAGCCCCAGCATTTT. Its translation is CASSVGYGDQPQHF.

The rearrangement joins TRBV21-1 to TRBJ2-2; the table's D call of TRBD2 was not tested on the DNA. TRBV21-1 is termed a pseudogene. The CDR3 totals 17 residues. The CDR3 here is CASSTPGLAGEDGELFF. The CDR3 nucleotides are TGTGCCAGCAGCACCCCCGGACTAGCGGGAGAGGACGGGGAGCTGTTTTTT.

This clone was seen more than once but under ten times. The chain recombines TRBV19 with TRBJ1-2, with 7 bases matching TRBD1. Per the germline V gene, CDR1 is LNHDA and CDR2 is SQIVND (reference sequence). The CDR3 is 12 residues long. The V segment lost 3 bases and the J segment 8 bases; nucleotides outside the gene matches: 3. The chain's CDR3 is CASSMTGKGYTF. CDR3 nucleotides: TGTGCCAGTAGTATGACAGGGAAGGGCTACACCTTC. Full variable domain (missing parts from reference TRBV19 and TRBJ1-2): DGGITQSPKYLFRKEGQNVTLSCEQNLNHDAMYWYRQDPGQGLRLIYYSQIVNDFQKGDIAEGYSVSREKKESFPLTVTSAQKNPTAFYLCASSMTGKGYTFGSGTRLTVV.

This sequence joins TRBV24-1 and TRBJ2-1; 8 bases line up with TRBD2. The CDR3 is made up of 16 amino acids. Germline loops: CDR1 KGHDR, CDR2 SFDVKD. With V trimmed by 4 bases and J by 2 bases, 6 bases remained unmatched. CDR3 in amino acids: CATSDAGLGTYNEQFF. The CDR3 DNA reads as TGTGCCACCAGTGACGCGGGACTAGGGACCTACAATGAGCAGTTCTTC.

The chain carries TRBV11-2 and TRBJ2-5, with a weak D call TRBD1 (6 bases). CDR1 and CDR2 from the germline V gene are SGHAT and FQNNGV. V dropped 4 bases and J dropped 1 base, with 10 bases sitting between them. The CDR3 spans 14 residues. CDR3 sequence (DNA): TGTGCCAGCAGCTCGCAGGGGATCCAAGAGACCCAGTACTTC. It yields the protein CASSSQGIQETQYF. Together with reference TRBV11-2 and TRBJ2-5, the CDR3 gives the full variable domain: EAGVAQSPRYKIIEKRQSVAFWCNPISGHATLYWYQQILGQGPKLLIQFQNNGVVDDSQLPKDRFSAERLKGVDSTLKIQPAKLEDSAVYLCASSSQGIQETQYFGPGTRLLVL.

This chain's CDR3 is CASSLGHRYEQYF. Here the CDR3 DNA reads TGTGCCAGCAGTTTAGGACACAGATACGAGCAGTACTTC. The rearrangement links TRBV28 to TRBJ2-7, with D perhaps TRBD1 (5 bases). This CDR3 spans 13 amino acids. V was clipped by 2 bases and J by 4 bases, with 9 bases between them. Germline CDR1 is MDHEN and CDR2 is SYDVKM.